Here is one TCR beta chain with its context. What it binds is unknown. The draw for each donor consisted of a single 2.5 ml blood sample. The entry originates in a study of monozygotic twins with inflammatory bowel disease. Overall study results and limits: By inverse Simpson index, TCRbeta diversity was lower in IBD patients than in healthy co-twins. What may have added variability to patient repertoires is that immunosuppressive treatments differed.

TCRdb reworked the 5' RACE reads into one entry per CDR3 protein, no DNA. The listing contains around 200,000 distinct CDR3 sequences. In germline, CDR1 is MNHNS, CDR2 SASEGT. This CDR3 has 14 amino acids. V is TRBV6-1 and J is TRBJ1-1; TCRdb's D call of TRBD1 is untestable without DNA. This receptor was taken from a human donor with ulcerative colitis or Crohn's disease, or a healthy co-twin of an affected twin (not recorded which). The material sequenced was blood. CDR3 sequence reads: CASSEWGGRTEAFF.